These 6 T cell receptor beta chains originate from one sample sequenced in a study of blood T cell repertoires in COVID-19. Assay: immunoSEQ multiplex PCR; the TCRdb copy retains only in-frame clones and omits some. The data contain under 85,000 clones, roughly 80% of them singletons. The sequencing sample was made of peripheral blood. The receptors derive from a man in his 60s with active or convalescent COVID-19.

V usage is TRBV18 and J usage is TRBJ1-2; no firm D call. V lost 8 bases to trimming and J lost 0 bases, with 7 bases between them. The CDR3 has 12 amino acids. The germline V gene has CDR1 KGHSH and CDR2 LQKENI. CDR3 sequence: CASRDANYGYTF. The CDR3 coding sequence is TGTGCCAGCCGAGATGCTAACTATGGCTACACCTTC.

This chain links TRBV4-1 with TRBJ2-1, with TRBD2 identical over 14 bases. CDR3 length: 21 amino acids. Germline trimming cut 2 bases from V and 1 base from J; bases unmatched to any gene: 13. Germline lookup yields CDR1 MGHRA and CDR2 YSYEKL. CDR3 amino acids: CASSQPRLAGGPGASYNEQFF. CDR3 DNA: TGCGCCAGCAGCCAACCCCGACTAGCGGGGGGGCCAGGGGCGTCCTACAATGAGCAGTTCTTC.

This chain uses TRBV29-1 with TRBJ1-2; D is uncertain. Germline assignment: CDR1 SQVTM and CDR2 ANQGSEA. Trimming cost V 8 bases and J 4 bases, with 14 bases left between them. CDR3 length: 12 residues. The CDR3 coding sequence is TGCAGCTATGGGAGCGGTACCTATGGCTACACCTTC. Protein: CSYGSGTYGYTF.

The V and J genes are TRBV6-2 or TRBV6-3 and TRBJ1-3; D gene ambiguous. V lost 0 bases and J 2 bases, leaving 11 bases between the germline ends. The CDR3 totals 16 residues. The germline gives CDR1 MNHEY, CDR2 SVGEGT. The CDR3 loop is CASSYSTGSTGNTIYF. For the CDR3, the DNA is TGTGCCAGCAGTTACTCGACCGGGTCTACTGGAAACACCATATATTTT.

This clone has only one observation. The chain recombines TRBV7-9 with TRBJ2-7; 9 nucleotides align to TRBD1. Germline V gives CDR1 SEHNR, CDR2 FQNEAQ (reference sequence). The trim removed 7 bases at V and 7 bases at J, leaving 11 bases unmatched. CDR3 size: 14 residues. This chain's CDR3 is CASTSGQGQREQYF. CDR3 sequence (DNA): TGTGCCAGCACCTCGGGACAGGGACAGAGGGAGCAGTACTTC.

V and J are TRBV7-9 and TRBJ2-3; 13 bases align to TRBD2. The CDR3 sequence is 16 residues long. Germline loops: CDR1 SEHNR, CDR2 FQNEAQ (reference sequence). Trimming removed 5 bases from V and 6 bases from J; junction bases left unmatched: 8. CDR3 residues: CASSGPGLAGRDTQYF. CDR3 DNA: TGTGCCAGCAGCGGTCCGGGACTAGCGGGGAGGGATACGCAGTATTTT.